This entry features one TCR beta chain sequence. The target of this receptor is not known. No base qualities exist here, and no much larger clone lies one base off it. This specimen belongs to a study of blood T cell repertoires in COVID-19 (dated by TCRdb to about 2020). With respect to the entire study: Samples covering the acute and convalescent phases of COVID-19 were provided by collaborators in the United States, Italy and Spain. The material from the prospective study consisted of cDNA or gDNA derived from T cells, B-cell-depleted T cells, or PBMCs. Deeply sampled blood TCRbeta repertoires from subjects exposed to, actively infected with, or recovered from COVID-19 were included in the dataset. The repertoires were released in a freely available public database intended as a resource for research on the immune response to SARS-CoV-2. The samples were drawn from the first 160 participants of the ongoing ImmuneRACE study and from 1,200 or so subjects provided by 6 global collaborators. The sample metadata nearly always contained a de-identified subject ID, COVID-19 status, age in years and sex. Where available, HLA class I and class II types were taken from metadata supplied by the sample provider and were not determined by assay-based typing. On the study overall, not on this receptor specifically: How much clinical and demographic metadata was included differed by source and by participant, and the metadata was provided uncurated.

Collaborating institutions collected whole blood in K2EDTA tubes following their own protocols. Collaborator samples were shipped for TCRbeta analysis as frozen whole blood, isolated PBMCs, or DNA extracted from either sample type. Looking up the germline V gene yields CDR1 MNHEY and CDR2 SVGAGI. The CDR3 runs 11 amino acids, cysteine and phenylalanine included. This entry keeps only the CDR3 DNA: 33 bases, framed from base 1. Deletion took 11 bases off V and 8 bases off J, with a span of 15 bases between the germline ends. TCRbeta CDR3 regions were amplified from genomic DNA using the immunoSEQ Assay, a bias-controlled multiplex PCR. Regarding the original processing steps: Within the assay, amplification of reference gene primers was used to estimate how many nucleated cells each sample contained. To quantify the absolute abundance of each unique TCRbeta CDR3 rearrangement, sequence reads were collapsed and filtered. For each sample, productive Simpson clonality was calculated by taking the square root of Simpson's diversity index across productive rearrangements. Entries here come from immuneACCESS through TCRdb and include only in-frame sequences with V and J called. Some clones fail to appear in such tables; in the studies checked, an unresolved V gene covers under half of the shortfall, and the cause of the remainder is unknown. V and J calls and clone size are copied from that table; D and trimming were computed from the DNA. Counted in this sample were about 240,000 clones; 86% of them appeared once. The ten top clones hold about 12% of the sample.

This receptor was identified in a man aged 80 or over with acute or convalescent COVID-19. The rearranged chain carries TRBV6-5 and TRBJ1-2, with the D gene uncertain. The specimen was peripheral blood. The CDR3 in this case is CAGLGPDGYTF. The sequenced DNA is TGTGCCGGGCTGGGCCCCGACGGCTACACCTTC.